This T cell receptor beta chain appears in the sequencing data of a study of cytomegalovirus exposure and HLA in healthy donors. The CDR3 covers 16 residues. V was clipped by 1 base and J by 0 bases, with 10 bases between them. Germline V gene sequence: CDR1 MGHRA, CDR2 YSYEKL. PCR amplification relied on 60 Vbeta primers (plus 13 Jbeta primers). Repertoires were generated with immunoSEQ multiplex PCR, while TCRdb's copy carries only in-frame clones and drops some. This sample has around 180,000 clones, with just under 85% found just once. The rearrangement joins TRBV4-1 to TRBJ1-3; D remains ambiguous. This clonotype was sampled from a girl between 5 and 17 years old in good health and CMV-seropositive. Material for sequencing was PBMCs. CDR3 amino acids: CASSQVRTLSGNTIYF. DNA for the CDR3: TGCGCCAGCAGCCAAGTTCGGACTCTCTCTGGAAACACCATATATTTT.